This TCR beta chain derives from a study of T-cell memory formation after mild COVID-19. Between the trimmed V and J ends, which lost 5 bases and 4 bases, there was a span of 20 bases. Germline V gene lookup returns CDR1 SQVTM and CDR2 ANQGSEA. This CDR3 has 15 residues. The TCR alpha and TCR beta cDNA libraries, bearing sample barcodes and UMIs, were generated by 5'RACE using constant-segment primers. TCRdb passed the 5' RACE reads through MiXCR, listing each CDR3 protein once. The table lists about 90,000 distinct CDR3 sequences, roughly 16% of them singletons. With respect to this clonotype: Its antigen is not identified.

Regarding the study as a whole: Contracting CD4+ clones sat mainly in CM and EM; CD8+ in EMRA.

The source material was PBMCs or a T cell subset sorted from them (not recorded which). V and J are TRBV29-1 and TRBJ1-2, with unresolved D. This receptor was obtained from a man younger than 35 who had mild COVID-19 (a few samples of this study predate the infection). Cell type and time point are not known. The CDR3 sequence: CSVRRGDGTLYGYTF. The CDR3 nucleotides read TGCAGCGTTCGGAGAGGTGACGGAACACTCTATGGCTACACCTTC.